This TCR beta chain was found in a study of regulatory T cells in long-lasting Graves disease (dated by TCRdb to about 2021). For context, the study as a whole: In the newly diagnosed Graves' disease group, patients had been taking antithyroid drugs for less than 3 months. The study was registered as a clinical trial and conducted in China. TCR sequencing covered some 13 persistent and around 20 newly diagnosed Graves' disease patients, around 33 samples in total. Patients with persistent Graves' disease were compared with patients with newly diagnosed Graves' disease using TCR sequencing and RNA sequencing of peripheral blood.

Turning to this clonotype: Its antigen is still unknown. No qualities accompany the bases; no much larger clone lies one base away.

In the paper's terms, the time point label means: newly diagnosed GD, antithyroid drugs for less than 3 months. For both TCR sequencing and RNA sequencing, RNA was extracted from PBMCs in TRIzol. Graves' disease was diagnosed according to American Thyroid Association guidelines. Recruitment of patients was carried out at an endocrinology department in Xi'an, China. Each patient gave roughly 8.4 milliliters of peripheral blood, collected in an EDTA anticoagulant tube. PBMCs were isolated by Ficoll Paque Plus density gradient separation without further T cell sorting. An Agilent 2100 Bioanalyzer and agarose gel were used to check RNA quality, while a NanoDrop 2000 measured RNA concentration. Points the paper makes about the study in general: Compared with newly diagnosed patients, patients with persistent Graves' disease had lower TCR Shannon entropy and fewer highly expanded clones, which suggests clonal expansion. Sequencing and analysis were limited to the TCR beta chain. The authors acknowledged the small sample size as a limitation that may reduce accuracy. Persistent patients shared more public clonotypes among themselves (2,741) than newly diagnosed patients did (nearly 1,000). Peripheral blood alone was examined, since thyroid tissue, which constituted the primary lesion, could not be accessed.

The library was built by means of multiplex PCR. Sequenced using an Illumina HiSeq 4000. iRepertoire HTBI primers and Arm-PCR amplification of CDR3 regions were used to construct TCR beta libraries. Gel purification was performed on PCR products prior to sequencing. The study's processing was this. Gene usage analysis of CDR3 amino acid clonotypes used the approximately 56 TRBV and fewer than 15 TRBJ segments found across samples. COPE and FqMerger were used to merge filtered high-quality paired reads into contigs. BLAST was used to align contigs to IMGT TRBV, TRBD and TRBJ reference genes, with CDR3 defined following IMGT. Any clonotype with a frequency above 0.1% was counted as a highly expanded clone. Shannon entropy served as the measure of repertoire diversity, while the Gini coefficient captured V-J evenness. A clonotype was considered public if more than one individual shared it. TCRdb itself trimmed the public reads at Q25 with fastp, ran MiXCR and retained productive beta chains. Here each entry gathers all rows of one CDR3 protein and keeps the most common genes and DNA. What appears here as the V and J calls and clone size reflects TCRdb's work, not the paper's. Recorded for this sample are about 420,000 distinct CDR3 sequences; about 15% of them occurred a single time. Roughly 23% of the sample is taken by the ten largest.

These data are also associated with another study on T cells in Graves' hyperthyroidism and ophthalmopathy. From that second study: A patient counted as having stable Graves' hyperthyroidism if no progression to ophthalmopathy occurred over 18 months of follow-up. Hyperthyroidism patients were newly diagnosed, had a disease duration of under 2 months, and were aged 18 to 65 years. Exclusion was applied to patients with uncontrolled infections, other autoimmune diseases, pregnancy or lactation. Diagnoses were based on clinical symptoms, serum thyroxine and TRAb, thyroid ultrasound and orbital computed tomography. The first round of RT-PCR for the TCR CDR3 was performed with the HTBI primer set and the Qiagen OneStep RT-PCR kit. Most expanded thyroid clonotypes (frequency above 0.001) were also detected in blood, suggesting blood repertoires may reflect thyroid immune responses. A 13 V-J signature model separated ophthalmopathy from stable hyperthyroidism, with 87.88% sensitivity and 81.08% specificity in cross-validation and 80%/75% in testing. During validation, the model predicted progression to ophthalmopathy a median of around six months ahead of onset, with approximately 70% sensitivity and roughly 75% specificity. To identify distinguishing TCR V-J signatures, a discovery cohort of some 99 patients was used, comprising some 45 with Graves' ophthalmopathy and around 57 with stable Graves' hyperthyroidism. Prospective prediction of ophthalmopathy was tested in an independent validation cohort consisting of some 20 hyperthyroidism patients and about 17 patients who later progressed to ophthalmopathy. The 95 to 100 discovery patients were randomly divided into training and test sets at a 7:3 ratio. In more than 5 Graves' hyperthyroidism patients, the study also compared T-cell repertoires from thyroid tissue with T-cell repertoires from blood. After blood sampling, hyperthyroidism patients were treated with methimazole at a starting dose of 30 mg daily, and ophthalmopathy patients were treated with high-dose intravenous methylprednisolone. The libraries were constructed in a second round of multiplex PCR and then size-selected and purified. The libraries were sequenced on an Illumina HiSeq2000 using paired-end 100 bp reads. SOAPnuke was used to process the raw data, removing reads that contained adapters or uncalled bases, had a mean Phred below 15, or lacked an exact match to the constant primer or identifier. COPE v1.2.5 was used to merge high-quality paired reads, and clonotypes were defined as unique nucleotide sequences. Clonotypes were aligned to IMGT TRBV, TRBD and TRBJ reference segments using MiTCR v1.1. The analysis included only V-J combinations with a frequency above 0.0001, which together covered around 99% of the repertoires. The TCS score was defined as the ratio of F50 (clonal expansion) to E x V (chaos), calculated using BLOSUM62-based TCRdist between CDR3 peptides within each V-J. Welch's t-statistics and random forest reduced just over 500 V-J features to 13, which were used in a naive Bayes classifier (R e1071). Sample size was not statistically predetermined, and blinding of investigators to group allocation was not performed. TCR Vbeta CDR3 sequencing of some 140 peripheral blood samples (43 ophthalmopathy, 70 to 85 hyperthyroidism and approximately 17 progressor patients) is reported in the paper.

This specimen was peripheral blood mononuclear cells (PBMCs), taken at new diagnosis, from a patient treated with antithyroid drugs. This receptor was obtained from a woman younger than 30 with Graves disease. Donor details come from another sample of the same person, matched by shared clones.

The CDR3 amino acid sequence is: CSAIPPSPGELFF. The DNA sequence follows: TGCAGTGCGATACCCCCCAGCCCCGGGGAGCTGTTTTTT. The chain links TRBV20-1 with TRBJ2-2; the D gene identity is not certain. V loses 6 bases of germline sequence and J loses 6 bases, and the interval between the two ends is 14 bases. The germline V gene (reference sequence) supplies CDR1 DFQATT and CDR2 SNEGSKA. The CDR3 contains 13 residues, cysteine and phenylalanine counted. Of the read, only the CDR3 DNA is kept; its 39 bases are in frame from base 1.